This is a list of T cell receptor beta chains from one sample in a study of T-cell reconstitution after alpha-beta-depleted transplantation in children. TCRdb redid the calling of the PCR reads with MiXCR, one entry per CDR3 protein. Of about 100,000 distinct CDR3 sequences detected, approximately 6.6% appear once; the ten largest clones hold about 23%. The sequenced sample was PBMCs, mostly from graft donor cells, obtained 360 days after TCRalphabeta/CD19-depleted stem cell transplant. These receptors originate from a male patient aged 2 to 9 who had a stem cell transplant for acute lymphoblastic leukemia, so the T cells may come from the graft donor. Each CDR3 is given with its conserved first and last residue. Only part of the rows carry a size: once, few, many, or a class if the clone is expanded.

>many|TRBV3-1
CASSQGRLAEQFF
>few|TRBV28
CASSLPGGGQPQHF
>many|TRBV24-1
CATSGSWRNTGELFF
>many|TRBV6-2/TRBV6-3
CASSSTADYGYTF
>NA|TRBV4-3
CASSQTGTGYSPLHF
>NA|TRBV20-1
CSGSVWTFF
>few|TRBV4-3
CASSQERQGGQETQYF
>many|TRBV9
CASSFKLAGAGDEQFF
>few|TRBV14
CASSQGRWASGSKGREQFF
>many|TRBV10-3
CAIVGGGPNGQYF
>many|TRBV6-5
CASSWLAEYNEQFF
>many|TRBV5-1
CASSSGQGWTQYF
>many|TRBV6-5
CASSYNKGSSYEQYF
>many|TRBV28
CASSSEQDEQYF
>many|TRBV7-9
CALTPLLFF